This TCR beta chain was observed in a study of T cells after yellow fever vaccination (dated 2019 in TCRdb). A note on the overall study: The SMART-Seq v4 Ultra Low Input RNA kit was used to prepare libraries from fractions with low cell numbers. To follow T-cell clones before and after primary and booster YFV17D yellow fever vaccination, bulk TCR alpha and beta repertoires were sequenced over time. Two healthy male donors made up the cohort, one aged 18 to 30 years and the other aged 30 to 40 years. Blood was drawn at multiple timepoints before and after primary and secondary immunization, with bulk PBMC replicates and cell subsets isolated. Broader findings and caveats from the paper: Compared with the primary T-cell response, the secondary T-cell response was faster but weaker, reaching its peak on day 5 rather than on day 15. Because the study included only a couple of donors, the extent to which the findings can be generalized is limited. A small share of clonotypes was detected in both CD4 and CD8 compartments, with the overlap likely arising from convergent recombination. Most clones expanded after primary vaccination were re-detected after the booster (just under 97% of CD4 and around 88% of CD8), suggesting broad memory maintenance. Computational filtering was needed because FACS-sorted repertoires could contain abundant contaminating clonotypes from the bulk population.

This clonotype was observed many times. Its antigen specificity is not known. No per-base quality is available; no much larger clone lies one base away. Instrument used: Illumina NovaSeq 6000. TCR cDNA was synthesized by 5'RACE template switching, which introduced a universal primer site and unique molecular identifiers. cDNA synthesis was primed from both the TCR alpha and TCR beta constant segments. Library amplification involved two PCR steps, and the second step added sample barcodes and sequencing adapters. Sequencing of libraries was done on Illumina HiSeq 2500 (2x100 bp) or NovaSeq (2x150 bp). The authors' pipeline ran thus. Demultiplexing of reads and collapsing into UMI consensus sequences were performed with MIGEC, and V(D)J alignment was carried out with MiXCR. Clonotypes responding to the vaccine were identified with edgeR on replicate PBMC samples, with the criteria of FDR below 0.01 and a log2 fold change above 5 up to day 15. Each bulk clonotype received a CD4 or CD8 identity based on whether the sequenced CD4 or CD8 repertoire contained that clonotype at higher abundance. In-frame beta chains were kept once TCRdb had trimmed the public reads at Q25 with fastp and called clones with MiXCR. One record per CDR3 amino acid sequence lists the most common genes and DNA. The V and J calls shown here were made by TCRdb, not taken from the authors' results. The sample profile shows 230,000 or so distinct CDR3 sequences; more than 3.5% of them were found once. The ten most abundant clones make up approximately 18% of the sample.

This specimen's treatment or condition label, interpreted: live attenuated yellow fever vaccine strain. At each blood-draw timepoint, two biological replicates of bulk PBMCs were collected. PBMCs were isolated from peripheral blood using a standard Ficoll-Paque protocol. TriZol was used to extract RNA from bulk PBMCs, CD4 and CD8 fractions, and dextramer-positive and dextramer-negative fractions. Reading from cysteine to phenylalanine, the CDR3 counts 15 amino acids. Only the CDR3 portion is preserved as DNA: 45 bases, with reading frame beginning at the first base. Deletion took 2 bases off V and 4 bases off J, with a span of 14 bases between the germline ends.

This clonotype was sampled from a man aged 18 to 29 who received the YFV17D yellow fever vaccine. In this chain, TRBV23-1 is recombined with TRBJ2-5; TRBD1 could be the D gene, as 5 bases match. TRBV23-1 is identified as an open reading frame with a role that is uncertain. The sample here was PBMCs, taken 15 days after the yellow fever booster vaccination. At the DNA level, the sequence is TGCGCCAGCAGTCAAAAGCAGGGCCAAGCAGAGACCCAGTACTTC. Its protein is CASSQKQGQAETQYF.